This T cell receptor (beta chain) was found in a study of cytomegalovirus exposure and HLA in healthy donors. Participants comprised healthy donors of bone marrow. Overall study results and limits: The authors later found HLA-associated TCR beta chains more clonally expanded than equally common others. The study flagged some 180 TCR beta chains as cytomegalovirus-associated.

13 Jbeta primers and 60 Vbeta primers were used for the PCR. The data were produced by immunoSEQ multiplex PCR, yet TCRdb's version contains in-frame clones alone and is incomplete. This table holds about 120,000 clones, around 70% found once. A word on this clone: As yet, its antigen is unknown.

The sequencing sample was made of PBMCs. The sequence was obtained from a woman in her 50s in good health and CMV-seropositive.

The CDR3 protein is CAWSEGTVNYGYTF. The CDR3 region has the DNA TGTGCCTGGAGTGAAGGGACAGTTAACTATGGCTACACCTTC. This chain links TRBV30 with TRBJ1-2, with TRBD1 matching over 7 bases. The V gene end was trimmed by 1 base and the J gene end by 1 base; junction bases not matched to a gene: 3. Germline assignment: CDR1 GTSNPN and CDR2 SVGIG (reference sequence). The CDR3 extends over 14 amino acids.